Reported below is one T cell receptor (beta chain). The assay was immunoSEQ multiplex PCR, and TCRdb's table has in-frame clones only and misses some. The table has approximately 300,000 clones, around 81% seen once. This sample is part of a study of blood T cell repertoires in COVID-19. About the research overall: The analysed material was cDNA or gDNA that came from T cells, B-cell-depleted T cells, or PBMCs.

The trim removed 7 bases at V and 2 bases at J, leaving 8 bases unmatched. Germline CDR1 is SNHLY and CDR2 is FYNNEI. The CDR3 length is 15 residues. This TCR was recovered from a person aged 65 to 79 with COVID-19, enrolled during active disease. V is TRBV2 and J is TRBJ1-5; 7 positions match TRBD1. Sample: peripheral blood. The CDR3 loop is CASNVRGTGNQPQHF. The CDR3 DNA follows: TGTGCCAGCAATGTCAGGGGGACGGGCAATCAGCCCCAGCATTTT.